One and the same sample provided the 8 T cell receptor beta chains below, sequenced in a study of blood T cell repertoires in COVID-19. This table comes from immunoSEQ multiplex PCR, and its TCRdb copy is limited to in-frame clones, with some not included. The sample contains some 70,000 clones, 75% to 90% of which appear only once. Sequencing was done on a sample of peripheral blood. These receptors were obtained from a man aged 45-65 years with acute or convalescent COVID-19.

This CDR3 reads CAGEGTLYEQYF. As DNA, the CDR3 is TGTGCCGGAGAGGGCACCCTCTACGAGCAGTACTTC. The chain recombines TRBV6-5 with TRBJ2-7, with TRBD2 as a possible D gene (5 bases). The CDR3 totals 12 residues. With 11 bases removed from V and 3 bases from J, the gap between germline ends came to 14 bases. In germline, CDR1 is MNHEY, CDR2 SVGAGI.

The table lists this clone with a few counts. The genes are TRBV6-5 and TRBJ2-1; TRBD2 matches 13 bases. V trimming: 4 bases; J trimming: 6 bases; junction bases outside the gene matches: 6. This CDR3 has 16 residues. The germline CDR1 and CDR2 sequences are MNHEY and SVGAGI. CDR3 nucleotide sequence: TGTGCCAGCAGTTCCAAACTAGCGGGAGGGGCCAATGAGCAGTTCTTC. It encodes CASSSKLAGGANEQFF.

The chain carries TRBV7-8 and TRBJ1-1; no clear D. V was clipped by 1 base and J by 7 bases, with 7 bases between them. Germline V lookup: CDR1 SGHVS, CDR2 FQNEAQ. The CDR3 has 12 residues. As DNA, the CDR3 is TGTGCCAGCAGCTTAGACAGAATTGAAGCTTTCTTT. It codes for CASSLDRIEAFF. Based on the CDR3 plus reference TRBV7-8 and TRBJ1-1, the full variable domain is GAGVSQSPRYKVAKRGQDVALRCDPISGHVSLFWYQQALGQGPEFLTYFQNEAQLDKSGLPSDRFFAERPEGSVSTLKIQRTQQEDSAVYLCASSLDRIEAFFGQGTRLTVV.

The genes are TRBV5-6 and TRBJ2-7, with 8 nucleotides matching TRBD1. Losses at the gene ends were 2 bases for V and 12 bases for J; bases not matched to a gene: 10. The CDR3 totals 13 residues. Germline loops: CDR1 SGHDT, CDR2 YYEEEE. The CDR3 sequence is CASSFLVTGVLYF. CDR3 DNA: TGTGCCAGCAGCTTCTTGGTGACAGGGGTTCTGTACTTC.

The chain couples TRBV10-3 to TRBJ2-1; 7 nucleotides agree with TRBD1. The trim removed 3 bases at V and 8 bases at J, leaving 4 bases unmatched. This CDR3 comprises 13 residues. Germline CDR1 reads ENHRY; CDR2 reads SYGVKD. CDR3 loop: CAISDGQADEQFF. CDR3 in DNA: TGTGCCATCAGTGATGGACAGGCTGATGAGCAGTTCTTC.

The V call is TRBV7-9, the J call TRBJ1-2, with 8 bases matching TRBD1. With V trimmed by 1 base and J by 4 bases, 11 bases remained unmatched. The CDR3 covers 17 residues. Germline V gene sequence: CDR1 SEHNR, CDR2 FQNEAQ (reference sequence). CDR3 sequence (DNA): TGTGCCAGCAGCTTAGAAGGTCAGGGGGCGCTCGGCTATGGCTACACCTTC. It specifies CASSLEGQGALGYGYTF.

The chain is built from TRBV2 and TRBJ1-1, with unresolved D. The CDR3 covers 13 residues. Trimming shortened V by 7 bases and J by 1 base, and 10 bases separated the two germline ends. Germline CDR1 SNHLY, CDR2 FYNNEI. The CDR3 loop is CASKWGENTEAFF. The CDR3 nucleotides are TGTGCCAGCAAATGGGGAGAGAACACTGAAGCTTTCTTT.

The rearrangement uses TRBV2 and TRBJ1-6; 9 nucleotides align to TRBD1. The CDR3 is 13 residues long. V lost 8 bases and J lost 13; bases outside the gene matches: 9. Germline V gives CDR1 SNHLY, CDR2 FYNNEI. The CDR3 sequence is CASQGQGTYPLHF. CDR3 coding DNA: TGTGCCAGCCAGGGACAGGGCACTTACCCCCTCCACTTT.